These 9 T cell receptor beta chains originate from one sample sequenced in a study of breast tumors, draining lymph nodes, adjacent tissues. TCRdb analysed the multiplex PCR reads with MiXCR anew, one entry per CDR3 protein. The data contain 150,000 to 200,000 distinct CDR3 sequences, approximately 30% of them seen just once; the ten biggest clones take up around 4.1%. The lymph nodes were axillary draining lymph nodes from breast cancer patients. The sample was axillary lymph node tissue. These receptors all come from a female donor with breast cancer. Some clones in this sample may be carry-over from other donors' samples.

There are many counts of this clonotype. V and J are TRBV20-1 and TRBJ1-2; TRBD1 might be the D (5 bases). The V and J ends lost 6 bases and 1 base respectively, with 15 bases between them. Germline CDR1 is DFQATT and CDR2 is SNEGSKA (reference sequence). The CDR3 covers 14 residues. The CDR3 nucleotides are TGCAGTGCCCTAGACAGAACCCGTAACTATGGCTACACCTTC. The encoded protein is CSALDRTRNYGYTF.

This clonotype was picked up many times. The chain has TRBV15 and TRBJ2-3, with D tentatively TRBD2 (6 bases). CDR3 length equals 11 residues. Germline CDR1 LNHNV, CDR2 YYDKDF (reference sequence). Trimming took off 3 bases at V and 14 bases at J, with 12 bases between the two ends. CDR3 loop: CATSRGLSSYF. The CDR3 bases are TGTGCCACCAGCAGGGGACTCAGCTCGTATTTT.

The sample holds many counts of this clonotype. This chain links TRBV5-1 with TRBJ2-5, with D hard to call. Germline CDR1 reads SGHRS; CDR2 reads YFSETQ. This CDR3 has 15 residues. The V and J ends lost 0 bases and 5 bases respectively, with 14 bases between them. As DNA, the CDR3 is TGCGCCAGCAGCTTGGAGCCGGGCCCCGGGGAGACCCAGTACTTC. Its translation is CASSLEPGPGETQYF. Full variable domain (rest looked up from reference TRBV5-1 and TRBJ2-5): KAGVTQTPRYLIKTRGQQVTLSCSPISGHRSVSWYQQTPGQGLQFLFEYFSETQRNKGNFPGRFSGRQFSNSRSEMNVSTLELGDSALYLCASSLEPGPGETQYFGPGTRLLVL.

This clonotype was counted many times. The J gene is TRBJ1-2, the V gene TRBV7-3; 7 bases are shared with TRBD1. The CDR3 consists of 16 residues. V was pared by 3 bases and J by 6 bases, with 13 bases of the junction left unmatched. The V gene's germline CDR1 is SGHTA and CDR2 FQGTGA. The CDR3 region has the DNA TGTGCCAGCAGCTTCGGGGGGGCGCAAGGGACAGATGGCTACACCTTC. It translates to CASSFGGAQGTDGYTF.

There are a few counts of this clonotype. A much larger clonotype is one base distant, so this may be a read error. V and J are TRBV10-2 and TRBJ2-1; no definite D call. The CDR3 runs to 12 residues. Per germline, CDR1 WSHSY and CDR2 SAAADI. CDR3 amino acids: CASSRAYNGQFF. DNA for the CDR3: TGCGCCAGCAGCCGGGCCTACAATGGGCAGTTCTTC.

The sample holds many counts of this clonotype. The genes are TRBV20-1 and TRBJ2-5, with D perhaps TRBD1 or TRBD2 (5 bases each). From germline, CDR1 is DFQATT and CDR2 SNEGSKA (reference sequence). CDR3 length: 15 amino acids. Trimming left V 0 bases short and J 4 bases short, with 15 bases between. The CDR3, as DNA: TGCAGTGCTAGAGATAACGGGGACCTCCGAGAGACCCAGTACTTC. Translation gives CSARDNGDLRETQYF.

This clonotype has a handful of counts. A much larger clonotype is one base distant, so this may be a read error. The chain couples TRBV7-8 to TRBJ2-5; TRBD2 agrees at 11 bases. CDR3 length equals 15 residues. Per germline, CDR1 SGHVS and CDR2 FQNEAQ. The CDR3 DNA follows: TGTGCCAGCAGCTTAGGGACTAGCGGGTCCGAGACCCAGCACTTC. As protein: CASSLGTSGSETQHF.

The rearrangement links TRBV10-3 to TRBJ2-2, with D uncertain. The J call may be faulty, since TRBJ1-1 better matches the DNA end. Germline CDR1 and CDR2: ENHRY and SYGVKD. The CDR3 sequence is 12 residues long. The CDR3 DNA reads TGTGCCAGCAGAAACACGGCCACTGAAGCTTTCTTT. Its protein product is CASRNTATEAFF.

In nucleotides, the CDR3 is TGTGCCAGCAGTCTTCTCCGGGACGTAAACACTGAAGCTTTCTTT. Its translation is CASSLLRDVNTEAFF. This chain connects TRBV27 to TRBJ1-1; perhaps TRBD1 as D (5 bases). Between the trimmed V and J ends, which lost 5 bases and 2 bases, there was a span of 15 bases. The length of the CDR3 is 15 residues. CDR1 is MNHEY and CDR2 is SMNVEV in the germline V gene (reference sequence).